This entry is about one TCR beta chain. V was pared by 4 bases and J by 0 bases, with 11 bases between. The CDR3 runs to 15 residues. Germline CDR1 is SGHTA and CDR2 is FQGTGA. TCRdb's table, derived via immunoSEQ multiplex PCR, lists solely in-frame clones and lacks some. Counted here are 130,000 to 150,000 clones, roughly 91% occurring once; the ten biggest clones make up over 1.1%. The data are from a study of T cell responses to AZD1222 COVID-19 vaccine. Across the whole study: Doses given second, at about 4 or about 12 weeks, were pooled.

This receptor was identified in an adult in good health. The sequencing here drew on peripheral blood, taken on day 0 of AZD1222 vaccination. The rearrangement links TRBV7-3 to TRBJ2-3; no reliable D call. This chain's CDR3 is CASSSPQISTDTQYF. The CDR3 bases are TGTGCCAGCAGCTCCCCCCAGATTAGCACAGATACGCAGTATTTT. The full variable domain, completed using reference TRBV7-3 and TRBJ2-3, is GAGVSQTPSNKVTEKGKYVELRCDPISGHTALYWYRQSLGQGPEFLIYFQGTGAADDSGLPNDRFFAVRPEGSVSTLKIQRTERGDSAVYLCASSSPQISTDTQYFGPGTRLTVL.